This T cell receptor beta chain was observed in a study of T cells in Graves' hyperthyroidism and ophthalmopathy. The germline V gene has CDR1 DFQATT and CDR2 SNEGSKA (reference sequence). After removal of 0 bases from V and 5 bases from J, the junction contained 9 bases not matched to a gene. The CDR3 extends over 15 amino acids. RNA transcripts gave rise to amplified TCR beta CDR3 regions. The HTBI primer set drove a first-round RT-PCR of the TCR CDR3. Each CDR3 protein is one row after TCRdb ran MiXCR on the multiplex PCR reads. In the table there are fewer than 800,000 distinct CDR3 sequences, about a sixth of which are singletons.

Specimen: blood. The V call is TRBV20-1, the J call TRBJ2-5; TRBD2 agrees at 7 bases. The receptor comes from a man between 18 and 29 years old with Graves' hyperthyroidism. For the CDR3, the DNA is TGCAGTGCTAGAGATTCCGCGGGAGTAGGGGAGACCCAGTACTTC. Protein product: CSARDSAGVGETQYF.